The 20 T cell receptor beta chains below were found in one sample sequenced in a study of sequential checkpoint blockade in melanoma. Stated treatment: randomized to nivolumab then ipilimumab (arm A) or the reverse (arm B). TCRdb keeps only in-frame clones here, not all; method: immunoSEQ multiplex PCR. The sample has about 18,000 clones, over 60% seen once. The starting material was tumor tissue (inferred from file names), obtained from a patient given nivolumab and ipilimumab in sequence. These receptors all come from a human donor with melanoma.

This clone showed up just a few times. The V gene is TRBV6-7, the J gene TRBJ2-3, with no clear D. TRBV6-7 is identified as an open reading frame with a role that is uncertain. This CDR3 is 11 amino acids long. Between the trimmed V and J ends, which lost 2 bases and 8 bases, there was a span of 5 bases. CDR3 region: CASSYPGTQYF. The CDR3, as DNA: TGTGCCAGCAGTTACCCCGGTACGCAGTATTTT.

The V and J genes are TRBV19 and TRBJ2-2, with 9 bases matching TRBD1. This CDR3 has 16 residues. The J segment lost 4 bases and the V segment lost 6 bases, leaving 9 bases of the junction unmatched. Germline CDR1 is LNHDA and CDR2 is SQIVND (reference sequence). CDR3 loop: CASSPRGTGLTGELFF. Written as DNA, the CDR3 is TGTGCCAGTAGCCCAAGGGGGACAGGGCTCACCGGGGAGCTGTTTTTT.

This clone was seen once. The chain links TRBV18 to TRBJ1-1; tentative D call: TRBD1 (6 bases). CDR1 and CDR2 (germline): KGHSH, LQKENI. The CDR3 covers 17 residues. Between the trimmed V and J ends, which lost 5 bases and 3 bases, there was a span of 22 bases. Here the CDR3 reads CASSSLRHRAGDTEAFF. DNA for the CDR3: TGTGCCAGCTCATCCCTCCGCCACAGGGCAGGGGACACTGAAGCTTTCTTT.

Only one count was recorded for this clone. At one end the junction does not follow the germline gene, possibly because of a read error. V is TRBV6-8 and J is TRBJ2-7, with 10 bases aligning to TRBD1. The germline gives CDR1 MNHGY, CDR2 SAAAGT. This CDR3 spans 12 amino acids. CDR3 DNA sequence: TGTGCCAGCAGGGGGACAGGGGAGCGACTGTACTTT. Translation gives CASRGTGERLYF.

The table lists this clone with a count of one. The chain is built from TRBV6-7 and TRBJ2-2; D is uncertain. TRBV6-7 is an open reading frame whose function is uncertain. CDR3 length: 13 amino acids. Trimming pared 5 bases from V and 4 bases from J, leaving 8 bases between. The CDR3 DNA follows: TGTGCCAGCAGTGAGAGAAGCACCGGGGAGCTGTTTTTT. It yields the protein CASSERSTGELFF.

The CDR3 region is CASSSGQTNTEAFF. The DNA for the CDR3 is TGTGCCAGTAGTTCAGGACAGACGAACACTGAAGCTTTCTTT. The V and J genes are TRBV19 and TRBJ1-1, with D perhaps matching TRBD1 (6 bases). Germline assignment: CDR1 LNHDA and CDR2 SQIVND (reference sequence). The V end lost 5 bases, the J end lost 1 base, and 11 bases lay between the germline ends. The CDR3 contains 14 residues.

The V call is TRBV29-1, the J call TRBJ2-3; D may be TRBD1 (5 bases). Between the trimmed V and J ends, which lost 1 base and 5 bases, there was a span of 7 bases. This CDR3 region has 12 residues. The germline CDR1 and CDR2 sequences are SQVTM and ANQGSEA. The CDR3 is CSVEGQGDTQYF. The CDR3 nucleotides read TGCAGCGTTGAAGGGCAGGGAGATACGCAGTATTTT.

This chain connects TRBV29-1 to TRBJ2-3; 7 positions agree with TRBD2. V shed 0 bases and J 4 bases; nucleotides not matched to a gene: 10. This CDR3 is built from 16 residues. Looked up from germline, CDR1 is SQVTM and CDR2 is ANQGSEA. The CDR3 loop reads CSVEEGGVRTADTQYF. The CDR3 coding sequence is TGCAGCGTTGAAGAGGGGGGGGTCAGGACGGCAGATACGCAGTATTTT.

CDR3 amino acids: CAWSEGQGNTGELFF. In nucleotides, the CDR3 is TGTGCCTGGAGTGAGGGACAGGGTAACACCGGGGAGCTGTTTTTT. The chain has TRBV30 and TRBJ2-2; 9 positions agree with TRBD1. The CDR3 length is 15 residues. V was pared by 1 base and J by 2 bases, with 2 bases of the junction left unmatched. Germline V CDR1 and CDR2: GTSNPN, SVGIG (reference sequence).

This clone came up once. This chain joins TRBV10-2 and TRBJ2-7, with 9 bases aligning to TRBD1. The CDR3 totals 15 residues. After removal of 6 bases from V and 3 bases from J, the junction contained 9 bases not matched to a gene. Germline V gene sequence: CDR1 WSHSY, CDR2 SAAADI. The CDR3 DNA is TGCGCCAGCAGCACCGGGACAGGGAAGTACTACGAGCAGTACTTC. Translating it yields CASSTGTGKYYEQYF.

The CDR3 DNA reads TGTGCCAGTAGTTACAGGGTTGGGGTGGCTAGGGCTGAAGCTTTCTTT. This gives the protein CASSYRVGVARAEAFF. The chain couples TRBV19 to TRBJ1-1; D might be TRBD1 (6 bases). V lost 5 bases and J lost 6, with 22 bases in between. Germline CDR1 is LNHDA and CDR2 is SQIVND (reference sequence). This CDR3 has 16 residues.

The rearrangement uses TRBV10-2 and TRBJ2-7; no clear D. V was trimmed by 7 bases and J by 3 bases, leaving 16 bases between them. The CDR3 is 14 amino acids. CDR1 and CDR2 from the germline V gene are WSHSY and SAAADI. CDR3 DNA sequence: TGCGCCAGCATTCCGGACGGGCAACTCTACGAGCAGTACTTC. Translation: CASIPDGQLYEQYF.

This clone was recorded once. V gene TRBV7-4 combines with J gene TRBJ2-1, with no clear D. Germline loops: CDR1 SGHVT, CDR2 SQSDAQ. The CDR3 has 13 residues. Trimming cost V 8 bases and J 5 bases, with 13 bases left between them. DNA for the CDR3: TGTGCCAGCTTAAAGACGGAAGACAATGAGCAGTTCTTC. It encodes CASLKTEDNEQFF.

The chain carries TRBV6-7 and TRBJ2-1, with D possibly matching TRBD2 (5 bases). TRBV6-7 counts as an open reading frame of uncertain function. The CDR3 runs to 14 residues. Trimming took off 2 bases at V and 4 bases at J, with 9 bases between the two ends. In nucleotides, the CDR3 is TGTGCCAGCAGTTACAGGACGGGGTACAATGAGCAGTTCTTC. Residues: CASSYRTGYNEQFF.

In DNA form, the CDR3 reads TGTGCCAGCACCCCCCAGCTAGCGGGCACAGATACGCAGTATTTT. Amino acids: CASTPQLAGTDTQYF. J is TRBJ2-3 and V is TRBV6-4; TRBD2 matches at 7 bases. The germline gives CDR1 MRHNA, CDR2 SNTAGT. V shed 7 bases, J shed 1 base, and the junction held 8 bases outside the gene matches. The CDR3 extends over 15 amino acids.

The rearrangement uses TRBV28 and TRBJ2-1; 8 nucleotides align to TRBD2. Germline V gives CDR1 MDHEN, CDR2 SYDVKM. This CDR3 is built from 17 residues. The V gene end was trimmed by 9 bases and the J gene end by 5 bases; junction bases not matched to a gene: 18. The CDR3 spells CASSPSGSGVADNEQFF. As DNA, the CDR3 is TGTGCCAGTTCCCCTAGTGGTAGCGGGGTGGCAGACAATGAGCAGTTCTTC.

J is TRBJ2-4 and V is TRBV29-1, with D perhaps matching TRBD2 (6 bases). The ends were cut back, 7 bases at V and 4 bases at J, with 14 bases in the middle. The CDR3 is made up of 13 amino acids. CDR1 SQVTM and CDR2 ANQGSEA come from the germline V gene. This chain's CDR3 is CSGVPAGKNIQYF. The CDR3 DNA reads TGCAGCGGGGTCCCGGCGGGGAAAAACATTCAGTACTTC.

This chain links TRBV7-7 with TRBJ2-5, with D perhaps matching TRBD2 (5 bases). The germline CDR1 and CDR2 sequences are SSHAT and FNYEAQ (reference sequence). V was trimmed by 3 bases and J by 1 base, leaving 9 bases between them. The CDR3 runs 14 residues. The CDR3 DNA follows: TGTGCCAGCAGCTTCCGGGATCTCCAAGAGACCCAGTACTTC. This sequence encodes CASSFRDLQETQYF. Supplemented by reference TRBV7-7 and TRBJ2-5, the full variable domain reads GAGVSQSPRYKVTKRGQDVTLRCDPISSHATLYWYQQALGQGPEFLTYFNYEAQPDKSGLPSDRFSAERPEGSISTLTIQRTEQRDSAMYRCASSFRDLQETQYFGPGTRLLVL.

The CDR3 here is CAIRGGDTGELFF. CDR3 in DNA: TGTGCCATCAGGGGAGGGGACACCGGGGAGCTGTTTTTT. J is TRBJ2-2 and V is TRBV6-8, with D possibly matching TRBD2 (7 bases). The germline V and J ends were trimmed by 10 bases and 3 bases, with 12 bases remaining between them. CDR1 MNHGY and CDR2 SAAAGT come from the germline V gene. The CDR3 is 13 residues long.

The CDR3 region is CASSPRGRGEAFF. The CDR3 DNA follows: TGTGCCAGCTCACCACGGGGGCGAGGTGAAGCTTTCTTT. The chain has TRBV18 and TRBJ1-1, with D perhaps TRBD1 (6 bases). CDR1 is KGHSH and CDR2 is LQKENI in the germline V gene. The CDR3 runs to 13 residues. The V end lost 1 base, the J end lost 7 bases, and 10 bases lay between the germline ends.